The 2 T cell receptor beta chains presented below share a single source sample, sequenced in a study of blood T cell repertoires in COVID-19 (dated by TCRdb to 2018 to 2021). Receptors were amplified or captured by the immunoSEQ multiplex PCR assay. The table was pulled from immuneACCESS by TCRdb, which kept in-frame rearrangements only. Such tables lose some clones; where checked, under half of the loss comes from unresolved V genes, and the rest has no known cause. The sample table contains roughly 200,000 clones; only one count was recorded for about 81% of them. The top ten constitute 9.2% of the sample. Sequencing used PBMCs or T cells enriched from blood (not recorded which). These receptors all stem from a middle-aged man who had recovered from COVID-19.

The rearrangement links TRBV5-4 to TRBJ1-2; D remains ambiguous. The CDR3 consists of 12 residues. Germline lookup yields CDR1 SGHNT and CDR2 YYREEE (reference sequence). V was trimmed by 0 bases and J by 7 bases, leaving 7 bases between them. CDR3 sequence reads: CASSLGVRGYTF. CDR3 nucleotides: TGTGCCAGCAGCTTGGGCGTTCGTGGCTACACCTTC.

The rearrangement links TRBV7-2 to TRBJ2-5; TRBD1 aligns across 10 bases. From germline, CDR1 is SGHTA and CDR2 FQGNSA. The junction had 2 bases not matched to a gene; V was cut back by 5 bases and J by 2 bases. This CDR3 is 14 amino acids long. CDR3 sequence (DNA): TGTGCCAGCAGCAAGGACAGGGGGCAAGAGACCCAGTACTTC. Translation gives CASSKDRGQETQYF.